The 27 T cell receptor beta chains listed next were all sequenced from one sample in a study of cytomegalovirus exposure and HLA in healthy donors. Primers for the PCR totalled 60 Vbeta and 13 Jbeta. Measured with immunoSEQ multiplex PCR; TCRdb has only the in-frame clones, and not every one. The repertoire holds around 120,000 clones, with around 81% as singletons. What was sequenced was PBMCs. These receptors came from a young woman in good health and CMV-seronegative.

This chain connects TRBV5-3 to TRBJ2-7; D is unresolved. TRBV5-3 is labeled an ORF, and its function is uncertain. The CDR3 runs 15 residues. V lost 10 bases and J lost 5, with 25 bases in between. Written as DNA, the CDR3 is TGTGCCCAACTTGATCCCCAGGCCAGAAGAAACGAGCAGTACTTC. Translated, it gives CAQLDPQARRNEQYF.

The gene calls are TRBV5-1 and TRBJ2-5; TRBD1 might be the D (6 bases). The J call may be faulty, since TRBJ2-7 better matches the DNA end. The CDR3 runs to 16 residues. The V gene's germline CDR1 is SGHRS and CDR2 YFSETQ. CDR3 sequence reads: CASSPDGGEGANEQYF. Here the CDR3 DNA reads TGCGCCAGCAGCCCTGATGGGGGCGAAGGCGCCAACGAGCAGTACTTC.

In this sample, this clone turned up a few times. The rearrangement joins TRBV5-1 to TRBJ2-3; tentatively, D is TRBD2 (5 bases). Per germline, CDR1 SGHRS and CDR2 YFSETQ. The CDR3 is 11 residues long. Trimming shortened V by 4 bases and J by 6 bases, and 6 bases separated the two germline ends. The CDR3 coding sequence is TGCGCCAGCAGCAGGGAGGATACGCAGTATTTT. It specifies CASSREDTQYF.

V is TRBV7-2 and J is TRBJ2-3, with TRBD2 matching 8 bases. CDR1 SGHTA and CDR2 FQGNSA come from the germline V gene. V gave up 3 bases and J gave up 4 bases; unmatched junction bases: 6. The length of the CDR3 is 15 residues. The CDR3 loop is CASSFRAGEADTQYF. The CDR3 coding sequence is TGTGCCAGCAGCTTTAGAGCGGGAGAGGCAGATACGCAGTATTTT.

CDR3 region: CASSDSAGGSGANVLTF. The CDR3 DNA follows: TGTGCCAGCAGTGATTCCGCAGGGGGCTCTGGGGCCAACGTCCTGACTTTC. The chain carries TRBV6-4 and TRBJ2-6, with 7 bases identical to TRBD1. Trimming removed 3 bases from V and 0 bases from J; junction bases left unmatched: 5. Germline V gives CDR1 MRHNA, CDR2 SNTAGT. This CDR3 spans 17 amino acids.

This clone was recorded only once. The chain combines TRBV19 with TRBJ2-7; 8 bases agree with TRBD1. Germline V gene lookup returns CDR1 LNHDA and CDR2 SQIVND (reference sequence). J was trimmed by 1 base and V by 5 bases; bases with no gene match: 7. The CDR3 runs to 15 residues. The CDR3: CASSLGTGPSYEQYF. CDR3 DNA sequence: TGTGCCAGTAGTCTAGGGACAGGCCCGTCCTACGAGCAGTACTTC.

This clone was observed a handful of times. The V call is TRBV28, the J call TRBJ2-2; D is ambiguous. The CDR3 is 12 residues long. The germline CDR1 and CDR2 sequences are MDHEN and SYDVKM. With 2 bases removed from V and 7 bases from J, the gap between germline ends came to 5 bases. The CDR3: CASSLPNGELFF. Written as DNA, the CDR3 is TGTGCCAGCAGTTTACCCAACGGGGAGCTGTTTTTT. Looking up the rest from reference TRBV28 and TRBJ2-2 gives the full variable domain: DVKVTQSSRYLVKRTGEKVFLECVQDMDHENMFWYRQDPGLGLRLIYFSYDVKMKEKGDIPEGYSVSREKKERFSLILESASTNQTSMYLCASSLPNGELFFGEGSRLTVL.

CDR3 nucleotide sequence: TGTGCCAGCAGTGAATATACCAGTCAAGAGACCCAGTACTTC. Its translation: CASSEYTSQETQYF. The chain has TRBV25-1 and TRBJ2-5; D unclear. Looked up from germline, CDR1 is MGHDK and CDR2 is SYGVNS. This CDR3 region has 14 residues. The germline V and J ends were trimmed by 0 bases and 2 bases, with 7 bases remaining between them.

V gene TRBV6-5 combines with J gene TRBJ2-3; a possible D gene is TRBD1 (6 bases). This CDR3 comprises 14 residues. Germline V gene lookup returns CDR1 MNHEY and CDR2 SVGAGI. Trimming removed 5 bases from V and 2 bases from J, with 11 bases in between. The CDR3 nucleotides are TGTGCCAGCAGTCATGACAGGTCCACAGATACGCAGTATTTT. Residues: CASSHDRSTDTQYF.

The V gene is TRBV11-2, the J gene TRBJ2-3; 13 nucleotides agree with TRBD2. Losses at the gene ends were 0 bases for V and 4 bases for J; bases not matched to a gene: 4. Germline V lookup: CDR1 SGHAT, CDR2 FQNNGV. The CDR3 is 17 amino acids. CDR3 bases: TGTGCCAGCAGCTTAGATACTAGCGGGAGGGCCCCAGATACGCAGTATTTT. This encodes CASSLDTSGRAPDTQYF.

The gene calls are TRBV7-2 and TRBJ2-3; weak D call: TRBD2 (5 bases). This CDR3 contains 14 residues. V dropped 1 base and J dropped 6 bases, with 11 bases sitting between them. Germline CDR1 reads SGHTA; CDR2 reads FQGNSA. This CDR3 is CASSLGGSGDTQYF. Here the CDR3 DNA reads TGTGCCAGCAGCTTAGGCGGATCGGGGGATACGCAGTATTTT.

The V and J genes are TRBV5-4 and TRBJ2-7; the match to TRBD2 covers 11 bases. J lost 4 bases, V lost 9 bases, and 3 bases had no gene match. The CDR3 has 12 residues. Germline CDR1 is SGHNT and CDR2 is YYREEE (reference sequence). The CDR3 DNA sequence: TGTGCCATTGGGACTAGCGGTTACGAGCAGTACTTC. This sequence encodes CAIGTSGYEQYF.

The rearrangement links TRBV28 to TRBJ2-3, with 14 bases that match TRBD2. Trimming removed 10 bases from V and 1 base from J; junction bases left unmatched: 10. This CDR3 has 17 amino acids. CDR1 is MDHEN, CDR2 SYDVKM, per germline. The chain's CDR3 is CAIEPGLAGAGTDTQYF. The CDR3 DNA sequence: TGTGCCATTGAGCCGGGACTAGCGGGGGCCGGCACAGATACGCAGTATTTT.

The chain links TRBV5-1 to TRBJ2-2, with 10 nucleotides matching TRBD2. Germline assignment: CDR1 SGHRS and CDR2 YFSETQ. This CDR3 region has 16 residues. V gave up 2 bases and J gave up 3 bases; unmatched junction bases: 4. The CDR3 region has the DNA TGCGCCAGCAGCTTTCGAGCGGGAGGGCACACCGGGGAGCTGTTTTTT. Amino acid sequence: CASSFRAGGHTGELFF.

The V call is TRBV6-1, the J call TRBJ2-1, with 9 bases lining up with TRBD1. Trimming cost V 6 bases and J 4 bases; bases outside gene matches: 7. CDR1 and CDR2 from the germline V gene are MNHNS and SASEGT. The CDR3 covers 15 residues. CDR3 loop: CASRQNRGQYNEQFF. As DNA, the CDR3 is TGTGCCAGCAGACAAAACAGGGGGCAATACAATGAGCAGTTCTTC.

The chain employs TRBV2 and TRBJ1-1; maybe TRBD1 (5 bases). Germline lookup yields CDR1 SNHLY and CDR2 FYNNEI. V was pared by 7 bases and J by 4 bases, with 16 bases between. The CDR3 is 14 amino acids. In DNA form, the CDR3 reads TGTGCCAGCAAGCAGGGAGGGCGGAGCACTGAAGCTTTCTTT. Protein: CASKQGGRSTEAFF.

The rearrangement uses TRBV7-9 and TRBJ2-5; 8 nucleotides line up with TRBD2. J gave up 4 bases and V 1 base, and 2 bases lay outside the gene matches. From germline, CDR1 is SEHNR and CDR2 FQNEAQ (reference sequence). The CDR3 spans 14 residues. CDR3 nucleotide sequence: TGTGCCAGCAGCTTAGACGGGAGGGTAGAGACCCAGTACTTC. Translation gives CASSLDGRVETQYF.

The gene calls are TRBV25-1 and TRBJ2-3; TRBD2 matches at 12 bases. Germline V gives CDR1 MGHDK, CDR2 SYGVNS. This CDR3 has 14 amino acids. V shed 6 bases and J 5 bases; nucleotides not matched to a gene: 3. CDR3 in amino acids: CASSVGLAGDTQYF. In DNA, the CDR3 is TGTGCCAGCAGCGTGGGACTAGCGGGAGATACGCAGTATTTT.

The CDR3 nucleotides read TGTGCCAGCAACCAGGGACAGGGGAGGAATGAGCAGTTCTTC. Translated, it gives CASNQGQGRNEQFF. The V call is TRBV6-1, the J call TRBJ2-1; 10 positions match TRBD1. Germline V gene data show CDR1 as MNHNS and CDR2 as SASEGT. With 7 bases clipped from V and 7 bases from J, the junction kept 7 bases outside the gene matches. The CDR3 is 14 amino acids.

In DNA, the CDR3 is TGTGCCAGCACCAATTCCGGCCAGCGGGAAGTAATCTTCCACGAGCAGTACTTC. This sequence encodes CASTNSGQREVIFHEQYF. V usage is TRBV27 and J usage is TRBJ2-7; TRBD2 matches at 7 bases. The germline V gene encodes CDR1 MNHEY and CDR2 SMNVEV (reference sequence). V shed 7 bases, J shed 5 bases, and the junction held 23 bases outside the gene matches. The CDR3 runs 18 residues.

CDR3 protein: CASSSLAGSGTDTQYF. Written as DNA, the CDR3 is TGTGCCAGCAGCTCCCTAGCGGGAAGCGGAACAGATACGCAGTATTTT. The genes are TRBV11-2 and TRBJ2-3; 9 bases match TRBD2. Losses at the gene ends were 4 bases for V and 3 bases for J; bases not matched to a gene: 8. Looked up from germline, CDR1 is SGHAT and CDR2 is FQNNGV. The CDR3 is made up of 16 amino acids.

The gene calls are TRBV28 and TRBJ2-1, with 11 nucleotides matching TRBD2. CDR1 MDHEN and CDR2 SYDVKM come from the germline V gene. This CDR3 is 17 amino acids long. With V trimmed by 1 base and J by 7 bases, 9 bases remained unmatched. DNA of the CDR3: TGTGCCAGCAGTTTATCCCCTCCACTAGCGGGAGTGAATGAGCAGTTCTTC. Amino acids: CASSLSPPLAGVNEQFF.

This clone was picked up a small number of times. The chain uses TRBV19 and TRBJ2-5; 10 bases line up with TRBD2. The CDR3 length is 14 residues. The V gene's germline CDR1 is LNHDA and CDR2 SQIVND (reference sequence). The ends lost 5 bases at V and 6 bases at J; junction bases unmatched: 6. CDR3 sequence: CASSVGSGRQTQYF. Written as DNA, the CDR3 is TGTGCCAGTAGTGTAGGTAGCGGGAGGCAGACCCAGTACTTC.

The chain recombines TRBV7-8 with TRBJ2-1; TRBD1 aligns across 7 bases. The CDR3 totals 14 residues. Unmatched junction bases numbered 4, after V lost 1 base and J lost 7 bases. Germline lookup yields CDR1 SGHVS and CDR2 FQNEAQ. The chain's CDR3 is CASSLGDRVNEQFF. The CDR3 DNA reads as TGTGCCAGCAGCTTAGGAGACAGGGTAAATGAGCAGTTCTTC.

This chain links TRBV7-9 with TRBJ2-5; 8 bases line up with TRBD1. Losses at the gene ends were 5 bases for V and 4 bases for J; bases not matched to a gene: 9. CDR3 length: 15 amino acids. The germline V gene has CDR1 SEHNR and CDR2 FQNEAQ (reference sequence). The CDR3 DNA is TGTGCCAGCAGCCCAACCGGACAGGGTAGAGAGACCCAGTACTTC. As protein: CASSPTGQGRETQYF.

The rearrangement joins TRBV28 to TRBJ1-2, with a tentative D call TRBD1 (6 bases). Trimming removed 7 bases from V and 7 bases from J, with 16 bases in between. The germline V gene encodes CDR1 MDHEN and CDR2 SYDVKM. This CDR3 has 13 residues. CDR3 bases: TGTGCCAGCACGTCGGGGGGGGGCCGTGGCTACACCTTC. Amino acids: CASTSGGGRGYTF.

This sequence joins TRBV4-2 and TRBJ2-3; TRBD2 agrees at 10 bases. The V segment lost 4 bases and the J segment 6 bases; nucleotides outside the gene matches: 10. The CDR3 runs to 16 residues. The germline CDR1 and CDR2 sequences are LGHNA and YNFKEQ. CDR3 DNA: TGTGCCAGCAGCCCTTGGGAAGCGGGAGGGTTGGATACGCAGTATTTT. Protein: CASSPWEAGGLDTQYF.